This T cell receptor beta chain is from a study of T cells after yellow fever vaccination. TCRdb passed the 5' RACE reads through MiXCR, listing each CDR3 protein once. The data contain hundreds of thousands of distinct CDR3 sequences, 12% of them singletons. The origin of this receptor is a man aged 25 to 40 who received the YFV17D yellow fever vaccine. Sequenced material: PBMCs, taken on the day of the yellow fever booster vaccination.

The CDR3 DNA reads TGTGCCAGCAGCTTAGGGTTAGCGGGAGCCCCCTACGAGCAGTACTTC. Residues: CASSLGLAGAPYEQYF. This rearrangement joins TRBV7-6 to TRBJ2-7, with 9 bases fitting TRBD2. The CDR3 runs to 16 residues. Trimming took 1 base from V and 2 from J; bases not matched to a gene: 6. The germline V gene has CDR1 SGHVS and CDR2 FNYEAQ.